This T cell receptor beta chain was captured in a study of OX40 agonist ivuxolimab in advanced cancers. Study-level background: Patients treated during dose escalation were battling hepatocellular carcinoma, melanoma, renal cell or head and neck cancer. Overall study findings and caveats: Clonal expansion among partial responders at 0.1-3.0 mg/kg ranked near the lowest.

At cycle 4 day 1, cycle 7 day 1, and baseline, blood was sampled. Generated by immunoSEQ multiplex PCR, the TCRdb table keeps only in-frame clones and is missing some. The sample has about 58,000 clones, 88% seen once. This clone has just one count. Its antigen is still unknown. This receptor was taken from an adult with an advanced solid tumor such as melanoma, head and neck, liver or kidney cancer. Specimen: CD4+ or CD8+ T cells sorted from blood, collected in a trial of the OX40 agonist ivuxolimab.

In nucleotides, the CDR3 is TGTGCCAGCAGCTTAGCGGGCGTCACCGGGGAGCTGTTTTTT. It codes for CASSLAGVTGELFF. This chain connects TRBV6-5 to TRBJ2-2; 7 bases map to TRBD2. This CDR3 is 14 amino acids long. Germline CDR1 MNHEY, CDR2 SVGAGI. The V gene end was trimmed by 6 bases and the J gene end by 4 bases; junction bases not matched to a gene: 5.